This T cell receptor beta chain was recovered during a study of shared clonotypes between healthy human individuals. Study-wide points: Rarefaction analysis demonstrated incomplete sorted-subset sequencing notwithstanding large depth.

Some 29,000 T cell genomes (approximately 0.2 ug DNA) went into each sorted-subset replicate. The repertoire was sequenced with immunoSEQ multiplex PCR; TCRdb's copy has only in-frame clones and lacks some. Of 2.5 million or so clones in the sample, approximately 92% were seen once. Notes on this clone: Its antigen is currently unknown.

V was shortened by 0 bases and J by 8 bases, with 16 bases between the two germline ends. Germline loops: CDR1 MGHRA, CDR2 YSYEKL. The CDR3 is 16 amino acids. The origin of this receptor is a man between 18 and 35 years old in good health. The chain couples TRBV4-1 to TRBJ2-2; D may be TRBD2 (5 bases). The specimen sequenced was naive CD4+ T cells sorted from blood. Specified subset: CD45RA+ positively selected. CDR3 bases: TGCGCCAGCAGCCAAGATTGGCCCACAGCGGTGGGGGAGCTGTTTTTT. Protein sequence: CASSQDWPTAVGELFF.